The 14 T cell receptor beta chains listed next were all sequenced from one sample in a study of Ad26.COV2.S vaccination and SARS-CoV-2 variants (dated by TCRdb to the early 2020s). Library prep was done by the immunoSEQ multiplex PCR assay. As stored in TCRdb, this immuneACCESS dataset retains in-frame rearrangements with V and J assigned. A fraction of the clones does not appear; measured against another copy, unresolved V genes explain less than half of the discrepancy, and the remainder lacks a known reason. The sample table records some 420,000 clones; around 87% of these occur just once. The leading ten clones occupy around 3.6% of the sample. The sample's treatment or condition label, decoded: some 20 received Ad26.COV2.S at low or high dose, single or two shots; 5 received placebo; per-sample allocation not given. For vaccine and placebo recipients, the sequenced repertoires came from samples collected on day 63 after the first injection.

This specimen consisted of peripheral blood, obtained in a trial of Ad26.COV2.S vaccine versus placebo. These receptors were collected from a person aged 18-65 years who received the Ad26.COV2.S COVID-19 vaccine or a placebo.

The genes are TRBV6-5 and TRBJ2-5; either TRBD1 or TRBD2 may supply D (5 bases each). Looked up from germline, CDR1 is MNHEY and CDR2 is SVGAGI. The CDR3 runs 15 residues. V shed 5 bases and J shed 0 bases, with 13 bases lying between them. CDR3 residues: CASSPSWGYQETQYF. The DNA for the CDR3 is TGTGCCAGCAGTCCTTCATGGGGGTACCAAGAGACCCAGTACTTC.

CDR3 region: CASSLTPVVNTEAFF. In nucleotides, the CDR3 is TGTGCCAGCAGCTTGACGCCCGTTGTGAACACTGAAGCTTTCTTT. The chain recombines TRBV5-6 with TRBJ1-1, with unresolved D. The CDR3 loop spans 15 amino acids. Trimming removed 1 base at V and 0 bases at J, with 10 bases between. Germline V lookup: CDR1 SGHDT, CDR2 YYEEEE.

CDR3 bases: TGTGCCAGCAGCTTGGGACTAGCGGAGGTTAATGAGCAGTTCTTC. It yields the protein CASSLGLAEVNEQFF. The chain has TRBV7-3 and TRBJ2-1; the match to TRBD2 covers 11 bases. The CDR3 totals 15 residues. The germline gives CDR1 SGHTA, CDR2 FQGTGA. Trimming removed 3 bases from V and 7 bases from J; junction bases left unmatched: 5. The full variable domain, its missing parts supplied by reference TRBV7-3 and TRBJ2-1, is GAGVSQTPSNKVTEKGKYVELRCDPISGHTALYWYRQSLGQGPEFLIYFQGTGAADDSGLPNDRFFAVRPEGSVSTLKIQRTERGDSAVYLCASSLGLAEVNEQFFGPGTRLTVL.

The chain uses TRBV28 and TRBJ1-5, with D possibly matching TRBD1 (6 bases). CDR1 and CDR2 (germline): MDHEN, SYDVKM. This CDR3 is 15 amino acids long. V lost 10 bases and J 5 bases, leaving 21 bases between the germline ends. This chain's CDR3 is CAISTGTRSYQPQHF. The CDR3 bases are TGTGCCATATCAACCGGGACAAGAAGCTATCAGCCCCAGCATTTT.

The CDR3 DNA is TGTGCCAGCAGCGCAGGTGGTCGTTCACCCCTCCACTTT. Protein sequence: CASSAGGRSPLHF. The rearrangement links TRBV9 to TRBJ1-6; D is undetermined. Germline-derived CDR1 and CDR2 are SGDLS and YYNGEE. CDR3 length equals 13 residues. Trimming shortened V by 3 bases and J by 9 bases, and 10 bases separated the two germline ends. The complete variable domain, with remaining parts taken from reference TRBV9 and TRBJ1-6, reads DSGVTQTPKHLITATGQRVTLRCSPRSGDLSVYWYQQSLDQGLQFLIQYYNGEERAKGNILERFSAQQFPDLHSELNLSSLELGDSALYFCASSAGGRSPLHFGNGTRLTVT.

The V gene is TRBV7-9, the J gene TRBJ1-4; no reliable D call. From germline, CDR1 is SEHNR and CDR2 FQNEAQ (reference sequence). Trimming removed 2 bases from V and 4 bases from J, with 11 bases in between. The CDR3 totals 15 residues. CDR3 sequence (DNA): TGTGCCAGCAGCTTAATTGGGGAAAGTAATGAAAAACTGTTTTTT. This codes for CASSLIGESNEKLFF.

The rearrangement uses TRBV4-2 and TRBJ1-2, with D possibly being TRBD1 (6 bases). The CDR3 runs 14 residues. The V gene lost 0 bases and the J gene lost 1 base, with 6 bases spanning the gap. CDR1 and CDR2 from the germline V gene are LGHNA and YNFKEQ. CDR3 residues: CASSQEQGNYGYTF. The DNA of the CDR3 is TGTGCCAGCAGCCAAGAACAGGGTAACTATGGCTACACCTTC.

The chain employs TRBV5-4 and TRBJ2-1; 9 bases line up with TRBD2. V trimming: 2 bases; J trimming: 5 bases; junction bases outside the gene matches: 2. The CDR3 covers 14 residues. CDR1 and CDR2 from the germline V gene are SGHNT and YYREEE (reference sequence). The CDR3 here is CASSLAGGNNEQFF. CDR3 nucleotides: TGTGCCAGCAGCTTAGCGGGGGGTAACAATGAGCAGTTCTTC.

The chain couples TRBV18 to TRBJ2-3, with 13 bases aligning to TRBD2. Germline V gives CDR1 KGHSH, CDR2 LQKENI. After removal of 5 bases from V and 6 bases from J, the junction contained 8 bases not matched to a gene. The CDR3 runs 16 residues. CDR3 region: CASSSRTSGGFDTQYF. In DNA form, the CDR3 reads TGTGCCAGCTCATCCAGGACTAGCGGGGGATTCGATACGCAGTATTTT.

V usage is TRBV11-2 and J usage is TRBJ2-2, with D possibly matching TRBD2 (6 bases). The V gene's germline CDR1 is SGHAT and CDR2 FQNNGV. Trimming removed 3 bases from V and 2 bases from J, with 13 bases in between. The CDR3 has 16 amino acids. DNA for the CDR3: TGTGCCAGCAGCTTTGGGGACTGGAGAAACACCGGGGAGCTGTTTTTT. This gives the protein CASSFGDWRNTGELFF.

The chain couples TRBV1 to TRBJ2-7; the table's D gene call, TRBD2, was not cross checked with the DNA. TRBV1 constitutes a pseudogene. This CDR3 has 15 residues. The CDR3 is CTSSQLGGISYEQYF. CDR3 bases: TGCACCAGCAGCCAACTTGGGGGGATCTCCTACGAGCAGTACTTC.

The chain joins TRBV5-5 to TRBJ2-7; no firm D call. Trimming removed 0 bases from V and 5 bases from J, with 6 bases in between. The CDR3 contains 12 residues. Germline CDR1 and CDR2: SGHKS and YYEKEE (reference sequence). In DNA form, the CDR3 reads TGTGCCAGCAGCTTGGAAGTTAACGAGCAGTACTTC. It translates to CASSLEVNEQYF.

J is TRBJ2-3 and V is TRBV6-2 or TRBV6-3; no clear D. The CDR3 contains 15 residues. The ends were cut back, 2 bases at V and 0 bases at J, with 9 bases in the middle. Germline V gives CDR1 MNHEY, CDR2 SVGEGT. The CDR3 DNA sequence: TGTGCCAGCAGTTACGGGTACGCTAGCACAGATACGCAGTATTTT. It is translated as CASSYGYASTDTQYF.

CDR3 DNA: TGTGCCACCAGTGATCGCAGGGGCAATGAGCAGTTCTTC. This sequence encodes CATSDRRGNEQFF. V usage is TRBV24-1 and J usage is TRBJ2-1; possible D gene TRBD1, 6 bases. V was clipped by 3 bases and J by 6 bases, with 8 bases between them. This CDR3 has 13 residues. CDR1 and CDR2 (germline): KGHDR, SFDVKD.